The present T cell receptor (beta chain) was sequenced within a study of blood T cell repertoires in COVID-19. Study background: Samples came from the United States, Italy and Spain, spanning acute and convalescent COVID-19. PBMCs, B-cell-depleted T cells, or T cells provided the cDNA or gDNA that made up the material.

Trimming cost V 1 base and J 6 bases, with 12 bases left between them. This CDR3 is 14 amino acids long. Germline V gives CDR1 SGHAT, CDR2 FQNNGV. Original processing methods: Amplification with reference gene primers provided the estimates of nucleated cell counts. Method: immunoSEQ multiplex PCR; TCRdb's copy keeps in-frame clones and lacks some. V and J calls and clone size are copied from that table; D and trimming were computed from the DNA. The sample has about 100,000 clones; approximately 91% are singletons. The chain couples TRBV11-2 to TRBJ1-2, with D hard to call. The sample consisted of peripheral blood. The TCR comes from a human donor with active COVID-19. The donor label of this sample is uncertain. The CDR3: CASSLAGGRDGYTF. In nucleotides, the CDR3 is TGTGCCAGCAGCTTAGCGGGCGGGAGGGATGGCTACACCTTC.